Sequencing of this T cell receptor beta chain was carried out in a study of CD8 T cells in ankylosing spondylitis. The CDR3 runs 12 residues. The V and J ends lost 2 bases and 4 bases respectively, with 6 bases between them. Germline V CDR1 and CDR2: GTSNPN, SVGIG (reference sequence). This clonotype has a count of ten or more. Its matching antigen is unknown. Study outcomes and limitations: Matched ankylosing spondylitis synovial fluid reportedly contained a significantly enriched population of disease-linked clones. Made up of eight highly homologous variants, a TCR beta motif appeared characteristic of ankylosing spondylitis blood.

TCRdb independently ran MiXCR on the 5' RACE reads; one entry per CDR3 protein. The repertoire consists of some 350,000 distinct CDR3 sequences, with roughly 14% occurring once and the leading ten covering 1.1%. The sequenced material came from blood, either unsorted or a sorted T cell fraction (not recorded which). The clonotype was recovered from a male donor with ankylosing spondylitis or in good health (not recorded which). This rearrangement joins TRBV30 to TRBJ2-1; D not resolved. The CDR3 coding sequence is TGTGCCTGGAGTCCGACATACAATGAGCAGTTCTTC. Encoded protein: CAWSPTYNEQFF.